This T cell receptor beta chain is drawn from a study of blood T cell repertoires in COVID-19. Study in general: The origin of the acute and convalescent COVID-19 samples was the United States, Italy and Spain.

The germline V and J ends were trimmed by 2 bases and 6 bases, with 22 bases remaining between them. The CDR3 runs 17 residues. The germline CDR1 and CDR2 sequences are ENHRY and SYGVKD. Clones were read by immunoSEQ multiplex PCR, and TCRdb kept only the in-frame ones, dropping some. The table shows 150,000 to 200,000 clones, with 75% to 85% occurring only once. The chain is built from TRBV10-3 and TRBJ1-1, with D possibly TRBD1 on 5 matching bases. This clonotype originated in a man between 40 and 49 years old who had recovered from COVID-19. The sequencing input was PBMCs or T cells enriched from blood (not recorded which). CDR3 sequence reads: CAISEALGGGHLAEAFF. The DNA of the CDR3 is TGTGCCATCAGTGAGGCCCTTGGGGGAGGACACTTAGCTGAAGCTTTCTTT.